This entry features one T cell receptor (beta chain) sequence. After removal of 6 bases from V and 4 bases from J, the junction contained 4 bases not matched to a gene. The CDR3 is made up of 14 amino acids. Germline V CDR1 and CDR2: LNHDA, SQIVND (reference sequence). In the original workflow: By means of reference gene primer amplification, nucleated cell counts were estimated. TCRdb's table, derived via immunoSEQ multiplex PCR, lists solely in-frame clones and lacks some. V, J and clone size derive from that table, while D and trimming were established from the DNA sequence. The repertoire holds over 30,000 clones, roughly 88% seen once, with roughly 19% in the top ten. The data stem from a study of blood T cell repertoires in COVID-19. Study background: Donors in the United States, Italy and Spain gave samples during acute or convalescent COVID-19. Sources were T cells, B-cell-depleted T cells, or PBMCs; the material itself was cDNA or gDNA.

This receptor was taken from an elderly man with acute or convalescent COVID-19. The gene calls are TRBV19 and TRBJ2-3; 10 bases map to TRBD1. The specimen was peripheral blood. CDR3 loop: CASSRGTGADTQYF. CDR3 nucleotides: TGTGCCAGTAGCCGCGGGACAGGGGCAGATACGCAGTATTTT.